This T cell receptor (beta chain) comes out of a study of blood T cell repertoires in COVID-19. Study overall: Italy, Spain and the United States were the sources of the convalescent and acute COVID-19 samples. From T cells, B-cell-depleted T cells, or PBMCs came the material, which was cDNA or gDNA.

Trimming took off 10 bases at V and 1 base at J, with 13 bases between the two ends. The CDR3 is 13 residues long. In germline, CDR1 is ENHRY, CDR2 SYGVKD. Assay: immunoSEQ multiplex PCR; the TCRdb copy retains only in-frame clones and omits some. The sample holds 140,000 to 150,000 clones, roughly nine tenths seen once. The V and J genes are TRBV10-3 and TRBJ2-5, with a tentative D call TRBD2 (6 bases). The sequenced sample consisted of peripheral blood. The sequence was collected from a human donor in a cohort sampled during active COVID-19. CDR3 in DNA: TGTGCCACTCGGGTAGCGGTCCAAGAGACCCAGTACTTC. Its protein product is CATRVAVQETQYF.